This T cell receptor beta chain comes out of a study of blood T cell repertoires in COVID-19. Study overall: Sources were T cells, B-cell-depleted T cells, or PBMCs; the material itself was cDNA or gDNA.

Per the authors' pipeline: Estimation of nucleated cell counts was performed using reference gene primer amplification. Sequenced by immunoSEQ multiplex PCR; TCRdb stores in-frame clones only, minus some. D and trimming were read from the DNA, whereas the V and J calls and clone size are those reported in that table. The data show about 220,000 clones, 82% seen once. In germline, CDR1 is MGHDK, CDR2 SYGVNS. This CDR3 is 11 amino acids long. Trimming pared 0 bases from V and 8 bases from J, leaving 4 bases between. The sequencing sample was made of peripheral blood. The TCR was taken from a woman of 80 years or more with COVID-19, enrolled during active disease. The V gene is TRBV25-1, the J gene TRBJ1-2, with D unresolved. In DNA, the CDR3 is TGTGCCAGCAGTGAATATCAAGGCTACACCTTC. Its translation: CASSEYQGYTF.